This paragraph reports one TCR beta chain. The antigen is unknown. Only in-frame clones appear in the TCRdb table, and some are missing; sequencing was by immunoSEQ multiplex PCR. The data contain about 98,000 clones, 87% of them seen just once; the ten biggest clones take up approximately 5.8%. This specimen comes from a study of cytomegalovirus exposure and HLA in healthy donors. Study as a whole: A subsequent analysis reported that the 95 to 150 validation repertoires were produced on the same platform that had also been used for the roughly 670 first-cohort repertoires. Study-wide findings and caveats: Overall, approximately 150 TCR beta chains were annotated as cytomegalovirus-associated. It was found in a later analysis that first-cohort TCR clusters tended to co-occur in the approximately 130 validation repertoires. Despite most TCR sequences being rare, some public TCRs occurred in many donors.

V was shortened by 5 bases and J by 8 bases, with 19 bases between the two germline ends. From germline, CDR1 is SGHRS and CDR2 YFSETQ. The CDR3 extends over 14 amino acids. Sequenced material: PBMCs. This TCR came from a man between 18 and 29 years old in good health and CMV-seropositive. The chain combines TRBV5-1 with TRBJ1-2, with no clear D. The CDR3 protein is CASSPDSPLLGYTF. The CDR3 DNA sequence: TGCGCCAGCAGTCCAGATAGCCCTCTCTTGGGCTACACCTTC.